The next 13 T cell receptor beta chains were all read from a single sample in a study of CD8 T cells in Susac syndrome. RNA, at about 0.45 to 1 ug, was reverse transcribed with random hexamers. In TCRdb, the immunoSEQ multiplex PCR reads were re-called with MiXCR into one record per CDR3 protein. The sample holds around 150,000 distinct CDR3 sequences, 93% seen once. The source material was CD4+ T cells from PBMCs. Every receptor here comes from a human donor in good health.

The chain joins TRBV20-1 to TRBJ1-1; 7 bases line up with TRBD1. Germline V lookup: CDR1 DFQATT, CDR2 SNEGSKA (reference sequence). The CDR3 extends over 15 amino acids. V shed 2 bases, J shed 11 bases, and the junction held 17 bases outside the gene matches. Here the CDR3 DNA reads TGCAGTGCTAGACCCCCTGCAGGACAGGATATCAAGGCTTTCTTT. It specifies CSARPPAGQDIKAFF.

The chain is built from TRBV28 and TRBJ2-7; TRBD1 aligns across 7 bases. This CDR3 has 13 residues. The V gene end was trimmed by 5 bases and the J gene end by 2 bases; junction bases not matched to a gene: 3. CDR1 is MDHEN and CDR2 is SYDVKM in the germline V gene. Here the CDR3 reads CASSGQAPYEQYF. The DNA of the CDR3 is TGTGCCAGCAGTGGACAGGCCCCCTACGAGCAGTACTTC.

The gene calls are TRBV7-9 and TRBJ2-5; 7 nucleotides agree with TRBD2. Unmatched junction bases numbered 6, after V lost 4 bases and J lost 4 bases. The CDR3 length is 14 residues. Germline assignment: CDR1 SEHNR and CDR2 FQNEAQ (reference sequence). This chain's CDR3 is CASSYTSVGETQYF. Here the CDR3 DNA reads TGTGCCAGCAGCTACACTAGCGTGGGAGAGACCCAGTACTTC.

The rearrangement links TRBV29-1 to TRBJ1-6; possibly TRBD1 for D (5 bases). There are 14 residues in the CDR3. Per germline, CDR1 SQVTM and CDR2 ANQGSEA. V was trimmed by 7 bases and J by 7 bases, leaving 17 bases between them. CDR3 nucleotides: TGCAGCGAGACCGGGACGGGAAAGAATTCACCCCTCCACTTT. Translated: CSETGTGKNSPLHF.

The chain is built from TRBV18 and TRBJ2-7; D might be TRBD1 or TRBD2, each matching 5 bases. This CDR3 comprises 14 residues. Germline V gene sequence: CDR1 KGHSH, CDR2 LQKENI. The V end was cut by 4 bases, the J end by 2 bases, with 12 bases between. The CDR3 nucleotides are TGTGCCAGCTCACTAGGGACCTCTACCTACGAGCAGTACTTC. Residues: CASSLGTSTYEQYF.

The CDR3 region is CASSRQQGGYEQYF. CDR3 DNA: TGTGCCAGCAGCCGGCAACAGGGCGGCTACGAGCAGTACTTC. The chain recombines TRBV6-5 with TRBJ2-7; D is perhaps TRBD1 (6 bases). The CDR3 spans 14 residues. The germline V gene has CDR1 MNHEY and CDR2 SVGAGI. The V and J ends lost 6 bases and 3 bases respectively, with 15 bases between them.

V is TRBV7-2 and J is TRBJ2-7, with 15 bases that match TRBD2. Germline V lookup: CDR1 SGHTA, CDR2 FQGNSA. Trimming at V came to 4 bases and at J to 4 bases, leaving 2 bases not matched to a gene. The CDR3 has 15 amino acids. CDR3 residues: CASSSGLAGGYEQYF. CDR3 coding DNA: TGTGCCAGCAGCTCGGGACTAGCGGGGGGATACGAGCAGTACTTC.

This clonotype was seen a few times. The V and J genes are TRBV7-2 and TRBJ2-5, with D unresolved. Trimming removed 5 bases from V and 4 bases from J, with 5 bases in between. Germline CDR1 and CDR2: SGHTA and FQGNSA. This CDR3 is 11 amino acids long. This CDR3 is CASSRLETQYF. DNA of the CDR3: TGTGCCAGCAGCCGGCTAGAGACCCAGTACTTC.

V usage is TRBV27 and J usage is TRBJ1-1, with D hard to call. Trimming removed 5 bases at V and 0 bases at J, with 16 bases between. The CDR3 loop spans 16 amino acids. Germline CDR1 MNHEY, CDR2 SMNVEV (reference sequence). CDR3 bases: TGTGCCAGCAGTGCCGCGGGCTGGTATGTGAACACTGAAGCTTTCTTT. Translated, it gives CASSAAGWYVNTEAFF.

The V and J genes are TRBV9 and TRBJ2-5; perhaps TRBD2 as D (6 bases). V dropped 0 bases and J dropped 3 bases, with 9 bases sitting between them. The length of the CDR3 is 14 residues. Germline V gene lookup returns CDR1 SGDLS and CDR2 YYNGEE. CDR3 nucleotide sequence: TGTGCCAGCAGCGTAGGAATAGCGGAAGAGACCCAGTACTTC. Its protein is CASSVGIAEETQYF.

This clonotype has a handful of counts. The CDR3 spells CSATNTEAFF. The CDR3 DNA reads as TGCAGCGCCACGAACACTGAAGCTTTCTTT. The chain recombines TRBV29-1 with TRBJ1-1, with no clear D. Trimming cost V 7 bases and J 1 base, with 4 bases left between them. The CDR3 is 10 amino acids. Germline V gene sequence: CDR1 SQVTM, CDR2 ANQGSEA.

The V and J genes are TRBV4-1 and TRBJ2-5; possibly TRBD2 for D (6 bases). The CDR3 extends over 16 amino acids. Trimming shortened V by 0 bases and J by 4 bases, and 15 bases separated the two germline ends. Germline assignment: CDR1 MGHRA and CDR2 YSYEKL. CDR3 sequence (DNA): TGCGCCAGCAGCCAAGATCGGGGACTTTTGAGAGAGACCCAGTACTTC. As protein: CASSQDRGLLRETQYF.

This clonotype is a singleton in its sample. This chain joins TRBV20-1 and TRBJ2-1, with D possibly being TRBD1 (7 bases). The germline CDR1 and CDR2 sequences are DFQATT and SNEGSKA (reference sequence). Deletions cut 6 bases from V and 4 bases from J, with 16 bases between. This CDR3 is 14 amino acids long. Here the CDR3 reads CSAMTGTQYNEQFF. As DNA, the CDR3 is TGCAGTGCCATGACAGGGACTCAATACAATGAGCAGTTCTTC.